This TCR beta chain was sequenced in a study of T cells in Graves' hyperthyroidism and ophthalmopathy. Study-wide background: Blood from the periphery was taken at initial diagnosis, before any treatment.

If no ophthalmopathy progression occurred within 18 months, Graves' hyperthyroidism was stable. The study enrolled patients aged 18 to 65 with newly diagnosed hyperthyroidism of under 2 months' duration. Reasons for excluding patients were uncontrolled infection, other autoimmune disease, pregnancy or lactation. This CDR3 region has 14 residues. The germline V and J ends were trimmed by 0 bases and 2 bases, with 8 bases remaining between them. CDR1 and CDR2 (germline): MNHNY, SVGAGI (reference sequence). Amplification yielded TCR beta CDR3 regions, with RNA transcripts as the source. HTBI primers were employed in a first-round RT-PCR of the TCR CDR3. TCRdb re-analysed the multiplex PCR reads in MiXCR, keeping a single row per CDR3 protein. The sample has a few hundred thousand distinct CDR3 sequences, approximately 13% seen once; the top ten hold 5% to 6%. In its sample, this clonotype was seen many times.

The chain links TRBV6-6 to TRBJ2-7; no clear D gene. Sequences were obtained from blood. This sequence was found in a young woman with Graves' hyperthyroidism. The CDR3 spells CASSYSDGPYEQYF. As DNA, the CDR3 is TGTGCCAGCAGTTACTCGGACGGGCCCTACGAGCAGTACTTC.